The clone carrying this TCR beta chain was picked up one time. Its antigen is unknown. The CDR3 sequence is 14 residues long. Per the germline V gene, CDR1 is LNHNV and CDR2 is YYDKDF (reference sequence). The ends were cut back, 1 base at V and 2 bases at J, with 9 bases in the middle. This record comes from a study of T-cell memory formation after mild COVID-19. Study context: TCR clusters were mostly donor specific.

Study conclusions and caveats: Clones that got smaller from day 15 to 85 had even CD4/CD8, while clones growing later tipped toward CD4+.

Each CDR3 protein gets one entry after TCRdb re-called the 5' RACE reads with MiXCR. The sample includes approximately 390,000 distinct CDR3 sequences, 15% to 20% of them seen just once. This sequence was found in a man aged 18 to 30 who had mild COVID-19 (a few samples of this study predate the infection). Cell type and time point are not known. The source material was PBMCs or a T cell subset sorted from them (not recorded which). V gene TRBV15 combines with J gene TRBJ2-7, with D possibly being TRBD1 (6 bases). This CDR3 is CATSRAPGAYEQYF. The CDR3 DNA reads as TGTGCCACCAGCAGAGCCCCAGGGGCCTACGAGCAGTACTTC.